A selection of T cell receptor beta chains follows, all from one sample in a study of OX40 agonist ivuxolimab in advanced cancers. Here immunoSEQ multiplex PCR was the method, and the copy in TCRdb shows in-frame clones only, minus some. Among around 68,000 clones listed, roughly nine tenths were seen once. The input for sequencing was CD4+ or CD8+ T cells sorted from blood, taken in a trial of the OX40 agonist ivuxolimab. These receptors were collected from an adult with an advanced solid tumor such as melanoma, head and neck, liver or kidney cancer. Each CDR3 is given without its conserved first and last residue. D genes are given only for firm matches.

cdr3_aa v_call d_call
SVGWGSIYEQY TRBV29-1 .
ASSLLEEQY TRBV5-1 .
ASSRRSTANYGYT TRBV5-6 .
ASSQDSFYNEQF TRBV7-3 .
ASRVETGKLF TRBV6-6 .
ASSPGAAYSGNTIY TRBV2 .
ACNSRDRGYGAF TRBV30 TRBD1
ASSGGGGYQETQY TRBV5-4 TRBD2
AWSVLPDGAEAF TRBV30 .
ASGGSTDFNEQF TRBV18 .
ASTLTRSTDTQY TRBV19 .
ASSSSGTGSGYT TRBV5-4 TRBD1
ASSAGGKTNTGELF TRBV28 TRBD2
ASSTEINYGYT TRBV19 .
ASGQGSREQY TRBV27 TRBD1
ASSMPGNNQPQH TRBV19 .
ASSLVGWGTGANVLT TRBV5-4 .
ASSVGGGTPNSYEQY TRBV9 .
ASSLDVLMGNEQF TRBV11-2 .
ASDGQDGGYT TRBV25-1 .
ASSPQSPAGGSYNEQF TRBV18 TRBD2
ASSGQGATEAF TRBV10-1 TRBD1
ASSEEGTNYGYT TRBV2 .
ASSSGRESTGELF TRBV19 .
ASSPEGGQGEKTQY TRBV5-4 TRBD1
ASLLGWTGNTEAF TRBV28 TRBD1
ASSLDARSYNEQF TRBV27 .